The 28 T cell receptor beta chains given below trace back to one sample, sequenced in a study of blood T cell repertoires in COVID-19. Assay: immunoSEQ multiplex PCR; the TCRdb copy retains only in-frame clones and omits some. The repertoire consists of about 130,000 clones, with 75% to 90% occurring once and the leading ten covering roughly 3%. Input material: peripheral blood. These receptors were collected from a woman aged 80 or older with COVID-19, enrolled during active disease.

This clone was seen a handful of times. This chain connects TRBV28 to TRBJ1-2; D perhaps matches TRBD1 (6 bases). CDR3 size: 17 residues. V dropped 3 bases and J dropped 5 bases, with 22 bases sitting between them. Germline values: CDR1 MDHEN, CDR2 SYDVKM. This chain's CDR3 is CASSFTKASGGLYGYTF. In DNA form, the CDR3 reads TGTGCCAGCAGTTTCACGAAGGCCTCGGGGGGCCTTTATGGCTACACCTTC.

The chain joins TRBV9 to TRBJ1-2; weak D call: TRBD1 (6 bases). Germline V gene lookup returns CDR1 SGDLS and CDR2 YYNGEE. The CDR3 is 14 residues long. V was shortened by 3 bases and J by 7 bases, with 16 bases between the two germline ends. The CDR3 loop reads CASSANRESSGYTF. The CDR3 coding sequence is TGTGCCAGCAGCGCAAACAGGGAGTCGAGTGGCTACACCTTC.

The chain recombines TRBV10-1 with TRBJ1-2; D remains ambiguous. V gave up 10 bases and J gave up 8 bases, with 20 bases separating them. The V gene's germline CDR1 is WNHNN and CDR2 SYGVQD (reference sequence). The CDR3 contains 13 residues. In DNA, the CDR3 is TGCGCCACCCCGGAGGGCTGCCACAAAGGCTACACCTTC. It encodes CATPEGCHKGYTF.

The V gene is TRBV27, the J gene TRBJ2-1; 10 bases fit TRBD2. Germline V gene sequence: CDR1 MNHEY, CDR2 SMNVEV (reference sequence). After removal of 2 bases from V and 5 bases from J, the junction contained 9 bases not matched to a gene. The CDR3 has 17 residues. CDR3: CASSLGSGRRLNNEQFF. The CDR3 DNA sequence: TGTGCCAGCAGTTTAGGTAGCGGGAGGCGATTAAACAATGAGCAGTTCTTC.

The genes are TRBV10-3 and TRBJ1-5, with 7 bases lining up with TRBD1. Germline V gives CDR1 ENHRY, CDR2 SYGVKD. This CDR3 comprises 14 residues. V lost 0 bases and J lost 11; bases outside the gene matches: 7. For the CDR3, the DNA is TGTGCCATCAGTGAGTCTAGGGGGCCGAGTTCCCAGCATTTT. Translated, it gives CAISESRGPSSQHF.

DNA for the CDR3: TGTGCCAGCAGCCCCTCAAGGGGGTGGGGTGAAAAACTGTTTTTT. Protein: CASSPSRGWGEKLFF. V gene TRBV3-1 (or the pseudogene TRBV3-2) combines with J gene TRBJ1-4; TRBD1 is a possible D gene (6 bases). Looked up from germline, CDR1 is LGHDT and CDR2 is YNNKEL (reference sequence). The germline V and J ends were trimmed by 4 bases and 7 bases, with 16 bases remaining between them. This CDR3 is built from 15 residues.

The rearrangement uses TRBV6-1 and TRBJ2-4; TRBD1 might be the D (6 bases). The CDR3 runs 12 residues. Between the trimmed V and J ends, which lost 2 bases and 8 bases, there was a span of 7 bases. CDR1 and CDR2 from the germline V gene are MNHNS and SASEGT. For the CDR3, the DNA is TGTGCCAGCAGTGAACGACAGGACATTCAGTACTTC. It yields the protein CASSERQDIQYF.

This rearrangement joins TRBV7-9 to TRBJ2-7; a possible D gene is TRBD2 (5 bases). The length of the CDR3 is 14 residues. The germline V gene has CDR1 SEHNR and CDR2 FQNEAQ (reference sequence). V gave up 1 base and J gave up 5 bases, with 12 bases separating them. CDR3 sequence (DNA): TGTGCCAGCAGCTTAGTACTATCCGGGGACGAGCAGTACTTC. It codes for CASSLVLSGDEQYF.

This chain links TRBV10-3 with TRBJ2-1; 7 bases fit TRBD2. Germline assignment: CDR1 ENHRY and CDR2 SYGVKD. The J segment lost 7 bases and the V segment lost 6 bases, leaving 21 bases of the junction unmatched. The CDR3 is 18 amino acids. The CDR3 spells CAISEHSPDSGSRNEQFF. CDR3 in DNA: TGTGCCATCAGCGAGCACTCTCCTGATAGCGGGTCCAGGAATGAGCAGTTCTTC.

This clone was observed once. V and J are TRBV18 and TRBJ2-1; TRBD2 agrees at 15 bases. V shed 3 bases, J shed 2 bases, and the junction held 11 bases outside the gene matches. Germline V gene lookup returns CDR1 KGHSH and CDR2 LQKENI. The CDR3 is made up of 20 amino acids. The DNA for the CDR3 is TGTGCCAGCTCACCCCGGGGACTAGCGGGAGGCTCTTTGACCTACAATGAGCAGTTCTTC. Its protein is CASSPRGLAGGSLTYNEQFF.

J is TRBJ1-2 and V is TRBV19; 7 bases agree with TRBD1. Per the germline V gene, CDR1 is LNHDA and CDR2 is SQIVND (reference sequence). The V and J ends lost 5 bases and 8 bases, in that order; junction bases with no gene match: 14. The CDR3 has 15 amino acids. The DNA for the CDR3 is TGTGCCAGTAGTCCGCCGACAGGGAGCTTGATGGGCTACACCTTC. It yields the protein CASSPPTGSLMGYTF.

CDR3 sequence (DNA): TGTGCCAGCTCACCGGGGACAGAGGAGTACTTC. Translating it yields CASSPGTEEYF. This rearrangement joins TRBV18 to TRBJ2-4; 7 positions agree with TRBD1. The CDR3 has 11 amino acids. Germline V CDR1 and CDR2: KGHSH, LQKENI. V shed 3 bases and J 14 bases; nucleotides not matched to a gene: 4. The variable domain in full, completed from reference TRBV18 and TRBJ2-4, reads NAGVMQNPRHLVRRRGQEARLRCSPMKGHSHVYWYRQLPEEGLKFMVYLQKENIIDESGMPKERFSAEFPKEGPSILRIQQVVRGDSAAYFCASSPGTEEYFGAGTRLSVL.

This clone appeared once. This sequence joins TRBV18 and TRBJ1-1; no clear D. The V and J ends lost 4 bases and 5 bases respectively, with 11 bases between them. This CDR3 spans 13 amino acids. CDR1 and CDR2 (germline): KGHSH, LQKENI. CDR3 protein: CASSQHILTEAFF. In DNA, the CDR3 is TGTGCCAGCTCACAACATATCTTAACTGAAGCTTTCTTT.

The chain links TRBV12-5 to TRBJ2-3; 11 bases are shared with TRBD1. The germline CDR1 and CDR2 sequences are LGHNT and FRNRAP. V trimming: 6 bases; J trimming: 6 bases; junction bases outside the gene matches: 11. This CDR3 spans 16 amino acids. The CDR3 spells CASGTGTGGGWDTQYF. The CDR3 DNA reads TGTGCTAGTGGAACTGGGACAGGGGGTGGATGGGATACGCAGTATTTT.

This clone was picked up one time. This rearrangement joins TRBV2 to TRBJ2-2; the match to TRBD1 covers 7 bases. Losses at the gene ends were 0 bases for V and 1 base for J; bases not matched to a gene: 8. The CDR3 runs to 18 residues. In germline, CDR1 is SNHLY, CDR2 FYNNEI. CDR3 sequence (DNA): TGTGCCAGCAGTGAAGCACCAAACAGGGGCCTGAACACCGGGGAGCTGTTTTTT. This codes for CASSEAPNRGLNTGELFF.

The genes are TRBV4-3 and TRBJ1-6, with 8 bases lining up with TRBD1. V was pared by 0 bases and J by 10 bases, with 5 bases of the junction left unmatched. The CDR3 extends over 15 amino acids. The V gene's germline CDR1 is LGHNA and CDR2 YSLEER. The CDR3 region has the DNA TGCGCCAGCAGCCAAGATCCGAGGACAGGGTCACCCCTCCACTTT. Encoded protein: CASSQDPRTGSPLHF.

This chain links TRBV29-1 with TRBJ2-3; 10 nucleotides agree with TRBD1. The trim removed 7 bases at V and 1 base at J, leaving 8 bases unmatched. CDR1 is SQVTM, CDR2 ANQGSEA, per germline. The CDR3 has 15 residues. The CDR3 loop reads CSGMAGTGGTDTQYF. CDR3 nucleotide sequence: TGCAGCGGCATGGCGGGGACAGGGGGCACAGATACGCAGTATTTT.

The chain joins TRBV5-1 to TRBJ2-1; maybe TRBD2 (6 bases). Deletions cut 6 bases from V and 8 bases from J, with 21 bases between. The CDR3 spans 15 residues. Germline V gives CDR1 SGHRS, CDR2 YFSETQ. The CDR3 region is CASTPGLSVMDEQFF. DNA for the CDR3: TGCGCCAGCACCCCGGGACTTAGTGTAATGGATGAGCAGTTCTTC. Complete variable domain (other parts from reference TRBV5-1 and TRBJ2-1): KAGVTQTPRYLIKTRGQQVTLSCSPISGHRSVSWYQQTPGQGLQFLFEYFSETQRNKGNFPGRFSGRQFSNSRSEMNVSTLELGDSALYLCASTPGLSVMDEQFFGPGTRLTVL.

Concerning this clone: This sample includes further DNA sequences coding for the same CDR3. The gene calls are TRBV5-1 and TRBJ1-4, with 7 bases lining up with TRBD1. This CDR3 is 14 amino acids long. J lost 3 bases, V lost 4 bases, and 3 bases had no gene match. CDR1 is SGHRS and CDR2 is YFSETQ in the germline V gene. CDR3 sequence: CASSRTGPNEKLFF. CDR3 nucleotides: TGCGCCAGCAGCAGGACAGGCCCTAATGAAAAACTGTTTTTT.

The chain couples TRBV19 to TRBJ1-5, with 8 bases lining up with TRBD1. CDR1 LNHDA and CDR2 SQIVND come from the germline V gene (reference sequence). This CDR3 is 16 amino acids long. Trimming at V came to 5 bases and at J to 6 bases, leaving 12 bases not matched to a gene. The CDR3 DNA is TGTGCCAGTAGTCTTCGGACAGGGAGAAAGGGTCAGCCCCAGCATTTT. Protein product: CASSLRTGRKGQPQHF.

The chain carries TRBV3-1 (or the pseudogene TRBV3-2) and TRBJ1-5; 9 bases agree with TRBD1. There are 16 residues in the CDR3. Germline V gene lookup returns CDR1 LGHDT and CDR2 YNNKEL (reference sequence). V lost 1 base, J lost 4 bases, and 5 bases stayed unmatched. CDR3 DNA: TGTGCCAGCAGCCAAGGAGGAGGGACAGGGAATCAGCCCCAGCATTTT. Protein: CASSQGGGTGNQPQHF.

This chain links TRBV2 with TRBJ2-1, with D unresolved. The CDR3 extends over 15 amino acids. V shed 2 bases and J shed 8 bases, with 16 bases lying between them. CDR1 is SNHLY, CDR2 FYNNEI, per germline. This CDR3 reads CASSELSPRQDEQFF. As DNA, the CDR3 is TGTGCCAGCAGTGAACTGTCTCCTCGGCAGGATGAGCAGTTCTTC.

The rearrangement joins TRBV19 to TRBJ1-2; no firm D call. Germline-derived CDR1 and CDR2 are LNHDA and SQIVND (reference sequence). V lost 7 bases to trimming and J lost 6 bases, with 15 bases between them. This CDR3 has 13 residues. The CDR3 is CASTPRRGDGYTF. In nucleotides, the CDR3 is TGTGCCAGTACCCCTCGTCGGGGAGATGGCTACACCTTC. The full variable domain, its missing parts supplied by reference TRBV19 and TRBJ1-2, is DGGITQSPKYLFRKEGQNVTLSCEQNLNHDAMYWYRQDPGQGLRLIYYSQIVNDFQKGDIAEGYSVSREKKESFPLTVTSAQKNPTAFYLCASTPRRGDGYTFGSGTRLTVV.

CDR3 sequence (DNA): TGTGCCACCAGCAGAGATATCCGAACAGCCTTCCATCAGCCCCAGCATTTT. Its protein product is CATSRDIRTAFHQPQHF. The chain is built from TRBV15 and TRBJ1-5; D gene unclear. The V end lost 0 bases, the J end lost 5 bases, and 17 bases lay between the germline ends. This CDR3 has 17 residues. CDR1 LNHNV and CDR2 YYDKDF come from the germline V gene (reference sequence).

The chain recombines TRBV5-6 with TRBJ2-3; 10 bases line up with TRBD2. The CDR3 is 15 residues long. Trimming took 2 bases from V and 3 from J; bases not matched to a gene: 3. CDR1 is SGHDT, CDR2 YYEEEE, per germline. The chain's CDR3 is CASSFSGRSTDTQYF. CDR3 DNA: TGTGCCAGCAGCTTTAGCGGGAGGAGTACAGATACGCAGTATTTT. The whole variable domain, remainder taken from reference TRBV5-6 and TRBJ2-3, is DAGVTQSPTHLIKTRGQQVTLRCSPKSGHDTVSWYQQALGQGPQFIFQYYEEEERQRGNFPDRFSGHQFPNYSSELNVNALLLGDSALYLCASSFSGRSTDTQYFGPGTRLTVL.

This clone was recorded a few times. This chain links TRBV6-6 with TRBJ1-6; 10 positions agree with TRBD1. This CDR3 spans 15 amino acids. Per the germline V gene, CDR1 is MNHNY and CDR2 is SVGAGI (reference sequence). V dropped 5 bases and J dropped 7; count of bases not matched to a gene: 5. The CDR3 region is CASSMTGGENSPLHF. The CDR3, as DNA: TGTGCCAGCAGTATGACAGGGGGCGAAAATTCACCCCTCCACTTT.

CDR3 DNA sequence: TGCGCCAGCAGCTTGGAGGGACAGACGCCAAAAGTTTTCTCTGGGGCCAACGTCCTGACTTTC. Encoded protein: CASSLEGQTPKVFSGANVLTF. The chain recombines TRBV5-1 with TRBJ2-6; 7 bases are a match to TRBD1. V lost 0 bases to trimming and J lost 0 bases; unmatched junction nucleotides: 15. Germline CDR1 and CDR2: SGHRS and YFSETQ. The CDR3 runs 21 residues. Supplemented by reference TRBV5-1 and TRBJ2-6, the full variable domain reads KAGVTQTPRYLIKTRGQQVTLSCSPISGHRSVSWYQQTPGQGLQFLFEYFSETQRNKGNFPGRFSGRQFSNSRSEMNVSTLELGDSALYLCASSLEGQTPKVFSGANVLTFGAGSRLTVL.

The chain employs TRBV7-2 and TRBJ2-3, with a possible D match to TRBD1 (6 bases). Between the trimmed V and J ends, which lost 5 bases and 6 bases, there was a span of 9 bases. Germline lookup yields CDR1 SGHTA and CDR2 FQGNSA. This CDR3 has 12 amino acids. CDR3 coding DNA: TGTGCCAGCAGCAGACAGGTGGATACGCAGTATTTT. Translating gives CASSRQVDTQYF.